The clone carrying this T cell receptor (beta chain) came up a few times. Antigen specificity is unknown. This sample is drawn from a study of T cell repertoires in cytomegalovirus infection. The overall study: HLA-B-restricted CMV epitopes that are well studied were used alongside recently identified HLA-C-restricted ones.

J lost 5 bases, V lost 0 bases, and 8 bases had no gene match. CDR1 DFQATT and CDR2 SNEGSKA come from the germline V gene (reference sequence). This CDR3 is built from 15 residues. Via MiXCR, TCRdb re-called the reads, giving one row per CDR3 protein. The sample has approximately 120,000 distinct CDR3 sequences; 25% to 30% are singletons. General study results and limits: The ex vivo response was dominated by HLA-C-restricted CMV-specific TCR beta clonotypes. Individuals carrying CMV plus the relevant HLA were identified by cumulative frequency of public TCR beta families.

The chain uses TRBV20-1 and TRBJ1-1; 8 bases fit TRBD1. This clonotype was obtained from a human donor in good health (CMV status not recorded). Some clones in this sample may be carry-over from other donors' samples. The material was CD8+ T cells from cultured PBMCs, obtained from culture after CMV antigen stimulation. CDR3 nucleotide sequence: TGCAGTGCTAGAGATCGTTGGACAGGGTGGACTGAAGCTTTCTTT. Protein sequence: CSARDRWTGWTEAFF.